The rows below give T cell receptor beta chains drawn from one sample of a study of cytomegalovirus exposure and HLA in healthy donors. Data came from immunoSEQ multiplex PCR; TCRdb stores just in-frame clones and leaves some out. The sample holds 110,000 to 150,000 clones; 70% are singletons and the top ten take 2% to 2.5%. Sequencing was carried out using PBMCs. The receptors stem from a woman aged 60-75 years in good health and CMV-seropositive. Each CDR3 is given with its conserved first and last residue. The D gene is left open where the match is weak. A row's size may be missing; if present it is once, few, many or a size class.

13	TRBV27	TRBJ2-7	NA	NA	TGTGCCAGCGCACTACAGGGATGGTACGAGCAGTACTTC	CASALQGWYEQYF
14	TRBV7-9	TRBJ2-7	once	TRBD1	TGTGCCAGCAGCCAAGACAGGGAATCCTACGAGCAGTACTTC	CASSQDRESYEQYF
15	TRBV28	TRBJ1-5	NA	TRBD1	TGTGCCAGCAGAAAAGGGACAGATAGCAATCAGCCCCAGCATTTT	CASRKGTDSNQPQHF
17	TRBV2	TRBJ1-2	NA	TRBD1	TGTGCCAGCAGTGACGTGGGACAGGGTGCGGCCGCCTATGGCTACACCTTC	CASSDVGQGAAAYGYTF
12	TRBV28	TRBJ2-5	NA	NA	TGTGCCAGCAGTAGGGGGAAAGAGACCCAGTACTTC	CASSRGKETQYF
14	TRBV18	TRBJ1-3	NA	NA	TGTGCCAGCTCACCACCAGGGGAAAGAAACACCATATATTTT	CASSPPGERNTIYF
14	TRBV7-2	TRBJ1-5	NA	NA	TGTGCCAGCAGCTTAGGGCTGACGGGTCAGCCCCAGCATTTT	CASSLGLTGQPQHF
12	TRBV5-4	TRBJ1-5	NA	NA	TGTGCCAGCAGCCAAGACTTTCAGCCCCAGCATTTT	CASSQDFQPQHF
15	TRBV7-6	TRBJ2-5	few	TRBD1	TGTGCCAGCAGTTTAGGACAGGTCACACAAGAGACCCAGTACTTC	CASSLGQVTQETQYF
11	TRBV7-8	TRBJ1-1	NA	NA	TGTGCCAGCAGCACAGGGTTAGAAGCTTTCTTT	CASSTGLEAFF
13	TRBV6-6	TRBJ1-1	few	NA	TGTGCCAGCACCTGGGGCCTCAACACTGAAGCTTTCTTT	CASTWGLNTEAFF
15	TRBV9	TRBJ2-1	NA	TRBD2	TGTGCCAGCAGCCCCCGGGAGGGCCGCTACAATGAGCAGTTCTTC	CASSPREGRYNEQFF
15	TRBV2	TRBJ1-5	NA	NA	TGTGCCAGCAAATCGGACAGCTCTAGCAATCAGCCCCAGCATTTT	CASKSDSSSNQPQHF
13	TRBV19	TRBJ2-1	NA	NA	TGTGCCACTAGCTGGACAACCTACAATGAGCAGTTCTTC	CATSWTTYNEQFF
11	TRBV10-3	TRBJ2-3	few	NA	TGTGCCCTGAGCCAGGGGGATACGCAGTATTTT	CALSQGDTQYF
14	TRBV7-3	TRBJ1-1	NA	TRBD1	TGTGCCAGCAGCGCAACAGGGGGAGACACTGAAGCTTTCTTT	CASSATGGDTEAFF
15	TRBV7-9	TRBJ1-2	NA	TRBD1	TGTGCCAGCAGCCTAGGGGGACAGGGGGCTAGTGGCTACACCTTC	CASSLGGQGASGYTF
14	TRBV28	TRBJ2-3	NA	NA	TGTGCCAGCAGTTTAAGTCAGGTCACAGATACGCAGTATTTT	CASSLSQVTDTQYF
14	TRBV5-4	TRBJ2-7	NA	TRBD1	TGTGCCAGCAGGGCGGACAGGGCGTCCTACGAGCAGTACTTC	CASRADRASYEQYF
15	TRBV28	TRBJ1-2	NA	TRBD1	TGTGCCAGCAGCCGGGGGACAGGCGGAGGATATGGCTACACCTTC	CASSRGTGGGYGYTF
14	TRBV25-1	TRBJ2-7	NA	NA	TGTGCCAGCAGCGAGAGGACAGTACCTTACGAGCAGTACTTC	CASSERTVPYEQYF
16	TRBV5-6	TRBJ2-1	NA	TRBD1	TGTGCCAGCAGCCGGGCGACAGGGGGATCCTACAATGAGCAGTTCTTC	CASSRATGGSYNEQFF
11	TRBV7-6	TRBJ2-7	NA	NA	TGTGCCAGCAGCTCGGGTCAGGAGCAGTACTTC	CASSSGQEQYF
16	TRBV6-6	TRBJ1-5	once	NA	TGTGCCAGCAGTTATGAGTCTGGGGGACTCAATCAGCCCCAGCATTTT	CASSYESGGLNQPQHF
16	TRBV2	TRBJ2-7	NA	TRBD2	TGTGCCAGCAGTTCCGGGACTAGCGGGATCTTCAACGAGCAGTACTTC	CASSSGTSGIFNEQYF
15	TRBV7-2	TRBJ1-2	NA	TRBD1	TGTGCCAGCAGCCCGTCCGGGACAGGCAATTATGGCTACACCTTC	CASSPSGTGNYGYTF
15	TRBV6-5	TRBJ1-5	NA	TRBD1	TGTGCCAGCAGTCGACAGGGCGAGGGCAATCAGCCCCAGCATTTT	CASSRQGEGNQPQHF
11	TRBV6-5	TRBJ2-7	NA	NA	TGTGCCAGCAGGAGTATCTACGAGCAGTACTTC	CASRSIYEQYF
14	TRBV7-2	TRBJ2-2	NA	TRBD1	TGTGCCAGCAGCCTCGACAGGGGGACCGGGGAGCTGTTTTTT	CASSLDRGTGELFF
12	TRBV5-5	TRBJ1-2	NA	NA	TGTGCCAGCAGCACAAGCGCCTATGGCTACACCTTC	CASSTSAYGYTF
15	TRBV5-1	TRBJ1-1	NA	TRBD1	TGCGCCAGCAGCTTGGAGGGGGCTAGGTCCTCTGAAGCTTTCTTT	CASSLEGARSSEAFF
13	TRBV5-4	TRBJ2-5	NA	NA	TGTGCCAGCAGTCCCGACTCCCGCGGGACCCAGTACTTC	CASSPDSRGTQYF
12	TRBV18	TRBJ2-7	NA	NA	TGTGCCAGCTCACCAATATTCTTCGAGCAGTACTTC	CASSPIFFEQYF
16	TRBV13	TRBJ2-6	NA	NA	TGTGCCAGCAGCCGCACAACAATCTCTGGGGCCAACGTCCTGACTTTC	CASSRTTISGANVLTF
14	TRBV6-5	TRBJ1-4	NA	NA	TGTGCCAGCAGTTCGGCAGGAGGCGGTGAAAAACTGTTTTTT	CASSSAGGGEKLFF
13	TRBV7-8	TRBJ2-3	NA	NA	TGTGCCAGCAGCTTCGGGGGCACAGATACGCAGTATTTT	CASSFGGTDTQYF
15	TRBV10-3	TRBJ1-1	NA	NA	TGTGCCATCACCCGAGGGGAACAGGGTATCTCTGAAGCTTTCTTT	CAITRGEQGISEAFF
14	TRBV25-1	TRBJ2-1	NA	TRBD2	TGTGCCAGCAGGGGACTAGCGGGAGGCAATGAGCAGTTCTTC	CASRGLAGGNEQFF
14	TRBV28	TRBJ2-7	NA	NA	TGTGCCAGCAGTTTACGCGGTAGAACCTACGAGCAGTACTTC	CASSLRGRTYEQYF
13	TRBV15	TRBJ2-7	NA	TRBD2	TGTGCCACCAGCATGGTGCGGGAGATACGGCAGTACTTC	CATSMVREIRQYF
15	TRBV5-6	TRBJ1-2	few	NA	TGTGCCAGCAGCTTGGTTCGGGAAGCTAACTATGGCTACACCTTC	CASSLVREANYGYTF
16	TRBV19	TRBJ1-5	NA	NA	TGTGCCAGTAGTATAGACCCCGTTGGCATCAATCAGCCCCAGCATTTT	CASSIDPVGINQPQHF
13	TRBV13	TRBJ1-2	NA	NA	TGTGCCAGCAGCCAACGCAGGAGGTATGGCTACACCTTC	CASSQRRRYGYTF
12	TRBV7-9	TRBJ1-2	few	NA	TGTGCCAGCAGCTTTAGGGAGTATGGCTACACCTTC	CASSFREYGYTF
13	TRBV6-1	TRBJ2-5	NA	NA	TGTGCCAGCTCGTACGGGGGCCAAGAGACCCAGTACTTC	CASSYGGQETQYF
14	TRBV6-1	TRBJ2-5	NA	NA	TGTGCCAGCAGTGGTCTCATTCAGAGGGAGACCCAGTACTTC	CASSGLIQRETQYF
15	TRBV13	TRBJ2-2	NA	TRBD1	TGTGCCAGCAGCCCTCGACAGGGCGGCACCGGGGAGCTGTTTTTT	CASSPRQGGTGELFF